This is a list of T cell receptor beta chains from one sample in a study of circulating and synovial CD4+ cells in juvenile arthritis. TCRdb's table, derived via immunoSEQ multiplex PCR, lists solely in-frame clones and lacks some. The sample holds 30,000 or so clones, about 95% seen once. The sequenced sample consisted of CD4+ T cells from blood. The receptors were sampled from a human donor with juvenile idiopathic arthritis. The conserved cysteine and the conserved F or W are not part of the CDR3 here.

TRBV4-3	TRBJ2-3	13	ASSQVAGSTDTQY
TRBV6-1	TRBJ1-6	12	ASSEQPRNSPLH
TRBV6-5	TRBJ2-5	13	ASSYGDRGLGTQY
TRBV6-1	TRBJ1-1	10	ASREGGTEAF
TRBV10-3	TRBJ1-1	12	AISESIVNTEAF
TRBV5-4	TRBJ1-6	13	ASSYKGTGTSPLH
TRBV28	TRBJ1-1	13	ASSLPQAGSTEAF
TRBV11-2	TRBJ2-3	12	ASSRHLAGDTQY
TRBV18	TRBJ1-4	13	ASSPLGATNEKLF
TRBV18	TRBJ2-5	13	ASSPPAGEAETQY
TRBV9	TRBJ1-1	13	ASSSTGGLNTEAF
TRBV27	TRBJ2-2	13	ASSSQGQNTGELF
TRBV11-2	TRBJ2-7	16	ASSNRDRGRVFRYEQY
TRBV5-1	TRBJ2-7	12	ASSPGQGGYEQY
TRBV6-1	TRBJ1-2	9	AARPADGYT
TRBV4-1	TRBJ2-1	18	ASSQDIVRLLAGAYNEQF
TRBV6-6	TRBJ2-7	13	ASSYWASGTYEQY
TRBV25-1	TRBJ2-7	11	ASSEYSSHEQY
TRBV19	TRBJ2-3	12	ARRLAGGEDTQY